This TCR beta chain came from a study of blood T cells in healthy people across ages. Study observations and caveats: Naive T cell percentage and TCR beta diversity correlated strongly. PBMCs that were unsorted prevented a conclusive naive versus antigen-experienced comparison. Whereas aged donors had fewer naive CD4+ cells, long-lived donors had more of them and higher diversity.

Every donor contributed around 10 milliliters of peripheral blood by blood draw. Worth noting for this clonotype: Its antigen is still unknown.

Using a J-beta primer mix together with a sample-barcoded 5' primer, a second PCR was run for roughly 7 to 12 cycles. TCRdb re-called the 5' RACE reads with MiXCR, one entry per CDR3 protein. The sample lists approximately 800,000 distinct CDR3 sequences, around 36% occurring once. The germline V and J ends were trimmed by 3 bases and 6 bases, with 11 bases remaining between them. CDR1 DFQATT and CDR2 SNEGSKA come from the germline V gene (reference sequence). The CDR3 sequence is 12 residues long. V gene TRBV20-1 combines with J gene TRBJ1-1; D is unresolved. Sequenced: blood. The TCR sequence derives from a man between 18 and 29 years old in good health. The CDR3 loop is CSASGVDPEAFF. The DNA for the CDR3 is TGCAGTGCTAGCGGCGTGGACCCTGAAGCTTTCTTT.